This T cell receptor beta chain came from a study of immune evolution from preneoplasia to lung adenocarcinoma. Looked up from germline, CDR1 is SGDLS and CDR2 is YYNGEE. This CDR3 region has 17 residues. V lost 4 bases to trimming and J lost 8 bases; unmatched junction nucleotides: 14. The repertoire was sequenced with immunoSEQ multiplex PCR; TCRdb's copy has only in-frame clones and lacks some. The sample has several thousand clones, about 82% seen once. Sequenced: FFPE adjacent normal lung tissue. V usage is TRBV9 and J usage is TRBJ2-1, with TRBD1 matching over 11 bases. The sequence came from a donor of 70 years or more with lung adenocarcinoma. The CDR3 DNA reads TGTGCCAGCAGCCCCCCCCTCGGGACAGGGGGTAAGGATGAGCAGTTCTTC. This gives the protein CASSPPLGTGGKDEQFF.